Here is one T cell receptor (beta chain) with its context. This sample is drawn from a study of T cell responses to AZD1222 COVID-19 vaccine. The protocol was immunoSEQ multiplex PCR, while the TCRdb copy is restricted to in-frame clones and leaves out a portion. The sample records about 120,000 clones, around 89% being singletons. This CDR3 is built from 16 residues. The V gene's germline CDR1 is SGDLS and CDR2 YYNGEE. The trim removed 5 bases at V and 7 bases at J, leaving 13 bases unmatched. The origin of this receptor is an adult in good health. Sequences were derived from peripheral blood, sampled on day 0 of AZD1222 vaccination. The rearrangement joins TRBV9 to TRBJ2-7, with 12 bases matching TRBD1. In DNA, the CDR3 is TGTGCCAGCAGTGCCGGGACAGGGGGCCTTCAAAGGGAGCAGTACTTC. Amino acid sequence: CASSAGTGGLQREQYF. Together with reference TRBV9 and TRBJ2-7, the CDR3 gives the full variable domain: DSGVTQTPKHLITATGQRVTLRCSPRSGDLSVYWYQQSLDQGLQFLIQYYNGEERAKGNILERFSAQQFPDLHSELNLSSLELGDSALYFCASSAGTGGLQREQYFGPGTRLTVT.